The clone carrying this T cell receptor (beta chain) came up many times. What it recognizes is unknown. The same CDR3 can be traced to other DNA sequences in this sample. Each sorted fraction was over 95% pure. As every portion of the isolated RNA was reverse transcribed, the sequencing read expressed TCRB transcripts. Read counts averaged about 3.57 million for samples of naive, central memory and regulatory T cells. Data came from immunoSEQ multiplex PCR; TCRdb stores just in-frame clones and leaves some out. The table records more than 150,000 clones, less than 15% of them present only once. These data belong to a study of beta chain features in type 1 diabetes. Study-wide findings and caveats: Type 1 diabetes patients had VDJ junctions that carried fewer insertions and more deletions.

This CDR3 has 13 amino acids. Trimming removed 2 bases at V and 5 bases at J, with 6 bases between. Looked up from germline, CDR1 is SEHNR and CDR2 is FQNEAQ (reference sequence). This TCR was sampled from a woman aged 18 to 35 in good health. The rearrangement joins TRBV7-9 to TRBJ2-2; maybe TRBD1 (5 bases). Sequenced material: central memory CD4+ T cells from blood. The CDR3 loop reads CASSLQGTGELFF. The DNA for the CDR3 is TGTGCCAGCAGCTTACAGGGAACCGGGGAGCTGTTTTTT.